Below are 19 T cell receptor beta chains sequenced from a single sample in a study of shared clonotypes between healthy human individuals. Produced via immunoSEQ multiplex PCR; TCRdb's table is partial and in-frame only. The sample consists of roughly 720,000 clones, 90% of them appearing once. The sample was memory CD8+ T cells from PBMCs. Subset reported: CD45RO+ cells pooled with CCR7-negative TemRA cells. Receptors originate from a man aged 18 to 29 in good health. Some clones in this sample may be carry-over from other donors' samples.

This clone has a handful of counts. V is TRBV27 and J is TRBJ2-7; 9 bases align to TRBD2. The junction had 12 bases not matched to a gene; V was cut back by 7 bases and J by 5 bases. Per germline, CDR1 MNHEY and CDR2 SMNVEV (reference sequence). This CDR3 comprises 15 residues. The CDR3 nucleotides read TGTGCCAGCAAAATAGCGGGAGCCCCTGGGGACGAGCAGTACTTC. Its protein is CASKIAGAPGDEQYF.

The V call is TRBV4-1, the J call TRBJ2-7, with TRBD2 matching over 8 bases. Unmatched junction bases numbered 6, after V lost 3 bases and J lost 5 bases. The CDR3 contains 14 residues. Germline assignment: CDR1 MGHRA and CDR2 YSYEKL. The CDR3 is CASSHSGSKDEQYF. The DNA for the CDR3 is TGCGCCAGCAGCCACAGCGGGAGTAAGGACGAGCAGTACTTC.

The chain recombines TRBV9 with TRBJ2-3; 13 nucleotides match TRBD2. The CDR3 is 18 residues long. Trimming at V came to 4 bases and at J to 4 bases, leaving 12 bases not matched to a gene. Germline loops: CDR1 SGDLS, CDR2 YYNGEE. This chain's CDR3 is CASSKRPGLAGLADTQYF. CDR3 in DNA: TGTGCCAGCAGCAAGCGCCCGGGACTAGCGGGGCTTGCAGATACGCAGTATTTT.

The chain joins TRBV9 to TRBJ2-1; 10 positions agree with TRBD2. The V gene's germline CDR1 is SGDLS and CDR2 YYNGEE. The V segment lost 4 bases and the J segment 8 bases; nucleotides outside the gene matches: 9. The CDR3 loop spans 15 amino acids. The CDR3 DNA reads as TGTGCCAGCAGCCCAGCGGGAGGGAGTTCGGATGAGCAGTTCTTC. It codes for CASSPAGGSSDEQFF.

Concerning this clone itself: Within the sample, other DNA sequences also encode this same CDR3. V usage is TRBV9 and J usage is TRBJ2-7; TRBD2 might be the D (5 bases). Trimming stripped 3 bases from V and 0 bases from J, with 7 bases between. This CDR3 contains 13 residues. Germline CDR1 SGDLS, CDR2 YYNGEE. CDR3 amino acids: CASSGRDSYEQYF. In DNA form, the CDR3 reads TGTGCCAGCAGCGGACGGGACTCCTACGAGCAGTACTTC.

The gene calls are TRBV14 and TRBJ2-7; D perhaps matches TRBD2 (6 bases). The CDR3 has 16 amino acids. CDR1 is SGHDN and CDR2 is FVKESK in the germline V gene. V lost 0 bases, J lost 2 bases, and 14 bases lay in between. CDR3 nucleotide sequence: TGTGCCAGCAGCCAAGAGGGGAGGTCCTACGCCTACGAGCAGTACTTC. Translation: CASSQEGRSYAYEQYF.

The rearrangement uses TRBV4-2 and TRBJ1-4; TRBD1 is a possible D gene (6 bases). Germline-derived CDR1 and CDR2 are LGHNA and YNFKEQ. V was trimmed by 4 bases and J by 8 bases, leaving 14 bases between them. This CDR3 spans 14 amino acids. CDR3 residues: CASSRQAEDEKLFF. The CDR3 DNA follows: TGTGCCAGCAGCCGACAGGCGGAGGACGAAAAACTGTTTTTT.

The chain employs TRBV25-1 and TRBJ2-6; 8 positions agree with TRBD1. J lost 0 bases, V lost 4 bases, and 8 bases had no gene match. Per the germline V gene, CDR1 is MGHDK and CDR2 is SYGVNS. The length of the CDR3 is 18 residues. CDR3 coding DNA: TGTGCCAGCAGTGGCGACAGGGGACAGCTCTCTGGGGCCAACGTCCTGACTTTC. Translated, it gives CASSGDRGQLSGANVLTF.

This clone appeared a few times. The CDR3 region has the DNA TGTGCCAGCAGGTCGGGCGAAGCTTTCTTT. Encoded protein: CASRSGEAFF. The chain joins TRBV28 to TRBJ1-1; D is unclear. Germline lookup yields CDR1 MDHEN and CDR2 SYDVKM. The CDR3 spans 10 residues. The ends were cut back, 6 bases at V and 8 bases at J, with 7 bases in the middle. Supplemented by reference TRBV28 and TRBJ1-1, the full variable domain reads DVKVTQSSRYLVKRTGEKVFLECVQDMDHENMFWYRQDPGLGLRLIYFSYDVKMKEKGDIPEGYSVSREKKERFSLILESASTNQTSMYLCASRSGEAFFGQGTRLTVV.

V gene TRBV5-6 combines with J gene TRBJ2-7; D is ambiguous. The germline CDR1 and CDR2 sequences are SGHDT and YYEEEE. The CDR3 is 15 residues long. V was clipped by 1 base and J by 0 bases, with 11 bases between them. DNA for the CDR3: TGTGCCAGCAGCTTGAAGCCGGCGTCCTCCTACGAGCAGTACTTC. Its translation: CASSLKPASSYEQYF.

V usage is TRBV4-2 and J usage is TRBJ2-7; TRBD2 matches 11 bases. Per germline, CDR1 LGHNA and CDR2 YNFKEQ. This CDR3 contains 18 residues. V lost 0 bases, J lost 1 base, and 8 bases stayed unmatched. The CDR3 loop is CASSQEGLAGGLSYEQYF. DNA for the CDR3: TGTGCCAGCAGCCAAGAAGGCCTAGCGGGAGGTTTGTCCTACGAGCAGTACTTC.

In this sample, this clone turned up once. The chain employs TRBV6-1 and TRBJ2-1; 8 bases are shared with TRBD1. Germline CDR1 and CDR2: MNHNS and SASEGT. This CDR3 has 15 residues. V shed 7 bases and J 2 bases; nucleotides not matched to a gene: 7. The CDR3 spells CASKPGQGAYNEQFF. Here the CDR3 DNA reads TGTGCCAGCAAGCCCGGACAGGGTGCCTACAATGAGCAGTTCTTC.

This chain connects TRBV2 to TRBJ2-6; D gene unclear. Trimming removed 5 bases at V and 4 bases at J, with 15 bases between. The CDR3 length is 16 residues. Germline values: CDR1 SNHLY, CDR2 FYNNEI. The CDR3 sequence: CASSPAIPWGANVLTF. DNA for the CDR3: TGTGCCAGCAGTCCCGCTATTCCGTGGGGGGCCAACGTCCTGACTTTC.

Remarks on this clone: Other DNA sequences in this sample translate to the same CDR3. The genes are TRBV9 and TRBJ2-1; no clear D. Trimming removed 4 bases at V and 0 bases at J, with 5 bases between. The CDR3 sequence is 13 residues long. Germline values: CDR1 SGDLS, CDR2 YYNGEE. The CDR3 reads CASSPGSYNEQFF. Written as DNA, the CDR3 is TGTGCCAGCAGCCCTGGCTCCTACAATGAGCAGTTCTTC.

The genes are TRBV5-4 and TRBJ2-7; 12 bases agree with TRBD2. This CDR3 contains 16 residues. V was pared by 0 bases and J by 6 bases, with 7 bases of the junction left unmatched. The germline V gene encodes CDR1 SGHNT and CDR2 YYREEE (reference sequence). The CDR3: CASSLGLAGASTEQYF. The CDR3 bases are TGTGCCAGCAGCTTGGGACTAGCGGGAGCATCCACCGAGCAGTACTTC.

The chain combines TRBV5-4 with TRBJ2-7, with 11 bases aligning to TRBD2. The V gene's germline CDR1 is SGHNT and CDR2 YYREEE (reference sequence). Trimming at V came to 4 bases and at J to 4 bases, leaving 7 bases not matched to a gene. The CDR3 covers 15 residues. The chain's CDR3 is CASSLRLAGSYEQYF. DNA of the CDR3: TGTGCCAGCAGCCTAAGACTAGCGGGAAGTTACGAGCAGTACTTC.

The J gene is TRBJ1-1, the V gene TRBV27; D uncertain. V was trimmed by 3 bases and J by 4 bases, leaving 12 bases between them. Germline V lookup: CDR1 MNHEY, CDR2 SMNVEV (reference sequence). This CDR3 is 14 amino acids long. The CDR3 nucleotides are TGTGCCAGCAGTTTTCTTTCTCTAGGCACTGAAGCTTTCTTT. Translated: CASSFLSLGTEAFF.

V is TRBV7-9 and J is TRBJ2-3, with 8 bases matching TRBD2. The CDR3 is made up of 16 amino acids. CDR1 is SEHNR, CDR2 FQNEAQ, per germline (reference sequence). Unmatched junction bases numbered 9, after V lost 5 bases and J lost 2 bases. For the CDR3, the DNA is TGTGCCAGCAGCCCCCTAGGACTAGCCCTCACAGATACGCAGTATTTT. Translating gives CASSPLGLALTDTQYF. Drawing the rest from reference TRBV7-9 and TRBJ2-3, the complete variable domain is DTGVSQNPRHKITKRGQNVTFRCDPISEHNRLYWYRQTLGQGPEFLTYFQNEAQLEKSRLLSDRFSAERPKGSFSTLEIQRTEQGDSAMYLCASSPLGLALTDTQYFGPGTRLTVL.

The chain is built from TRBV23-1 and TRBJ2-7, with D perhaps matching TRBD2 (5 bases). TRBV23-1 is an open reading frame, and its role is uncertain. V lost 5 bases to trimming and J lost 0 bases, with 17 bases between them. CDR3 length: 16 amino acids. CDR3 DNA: TGCGCCAGCAGTTGGAGCGGCCAGGCGAGCTCCTACGAGCAGTACTTC. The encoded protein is CASSWSGQASSYEQYF.